These T cell receptor beta chains were read from a single sample in a study of T cell responses to AZD1222 COVID-19 vaccine. The protocol was immunoSEQ multiplex PCR, while the TCRdb copy is restricted to in-frame clones and leaves out a portion. The sample shows more than 150,000 clones, around 87% of them seen only once. Material: peripheral blood, obtained on day 0 of MenACWY control vaccination. These receptor sequences come from an adult in good health. Each CDR3 is given with its conserved first and last residue. A D gene is named only where the DNA matches it firmly. Only some rows state a clone size, as once, few, many or a class for expanded clones.

D gene	J gene	clone size	V gene	CDR3 DNA	CDR3 protein
.	TRBJ2-4	few	TRBV27	TGTGCCAGCAGTTCGGCCCCGGGAAACATTCAGTACTTC	CASSSAPGNIQYF
TRBD2	TRBJ2-3	.	TRBV11-3	TGTGCCAGCAGCCTACTAGCGGGAATGGGCACAGATACGCAGTATTTT	CASSLLAGMGTDTQYF
.	TRBJ1-3	.	TRBV29-1	TGCAGCGTTGGACTGGGCCACTCTGGAAACACCATATATTTT	CSVGLGHSGNTIYF
.	TRBJ2-7	.	TRBV10-3	TGTGCCATCAAGGCCAGAAGCTCCTACGAGCAGTACTTC	CAIKARSSYEQYF
.	TRBJ2-1	.	TRBV11-2	TGTGCCAGCAGCAGATTCCGTGCACAGAGTGATGAGCAGTTCTTC	CASSRFRAQSDEQFF
.	TRBJ2-5	once	TRBV6-1	TGTGCCAGCAGTGAAGAGGACATGTACCAAGAGACCCAGTACTTC	CASSEEDMYQETQYF
TRBD2	TRBJ2-3	.	TRBV5-4	TGTGCCAGCAGCTCTCGGGGGGGGGCTCCAGATACGCAGTATTTT	CASSSRGGAPDTQYF
.	TRBJ2-3	.	TRBV19	TGTGCCAGTAGGAGGGGCTCCGGCACAGATACGCAGTATTTT	CASRRGSGTDTQYF
.	TRBJ2-1	.	TRBV5-4	TGTGCCAGCAGCTTGAAAGTTCTCCATGAGCAGTTCTTC	CASSLKVLHEQFF
.	TRBJ2-2	.	TRBV18	TGTGCCAGCTCACCAGGGATGAACACCGGGGAGCTGTTTTTT	CASSPGMNTGELFF
TRBD2	TRBJ2-2	.	TRBV5-6	TGTGCCAGCAGCTCCGTAGCGGGAAACACCGGGGAGCTGTTTTTT	CASSSVAGNTGELFF
.	TRBJ2-7	few	TRBV7-2	TGTGCCAGCAGCCCCGGTACACACGAGCAGTACTTC	CASSPGTHEQYF
.	TRBJ2-7	.	TRBV5-6	TGTGCCAGCAGCTTGCCCCTCTCCTACGAGCAGTACTTC	CASSLPLSYEQYF
.	TRBJ1-2	.	TRBV3-1/TRBV3-2	TGTGCCAGCAGCCCTTCCTCGGACGGGAGAGACTACACCTTC	CASSPSSDGRDYTF
.	TRBJ2-3	.	TRBV18	TGTGCCAGCGAGACGGGGGGCACAGATACGCAGTATTTT	CASETGGTDTQYF
TRBD1	TRBJ1-5	.	TRBV7-2	TGTGCCAGCAGTATGCTCGGGACAGGGGAGCAGCCCCAGCATTTT	CASSMLGTGEQPQHF
TRBD1	TRBJ1-6	.	TRBV25-1	TGTGCCAGCAGTGAATTCGAGGGGGCCACCTATAATTCACCCCTCCACTTT	CASSEFEGATYNSPLHF
.	TRBJ2-7	.	TRBV4-2	TGTGCCAGCAGCCAAGACAGGGGAAGGGAGCAGTACTTC	CASSQDRGREQYF
TRBD1	TRBJ2-3	once	TRBV2	TGTGCCAGCAGTGAATACCGACAGGGCTCGCGCACAGATACGCAGTATTTT	CASSEYRQGSRTDTQYF
.	TRBJ1-4	once	TRBV5-4	TGTGCCAGTAAAAACAGGGATCAGGAAAAACTGTTTTTT	CASKNRDQEKLFF
.	TRBJ1-2	.	TRBV9	TGTGCCAGCAGCCCGTCGGCCGGTGGCTACACCTTC	CASSPSAGGYTF
.	TRBJ2-7	.	TRBV12-3/TRBV12-4	TGTGCCAGCAGTTTCGCAGGAAAAGACGAGCAGTACTTC	CASSFAGKDEQYF
TRBD1	TRBJ2-5	.	TRBV9	TGTGCCAGCAGCCCAGAGCGGGGGACAGGGGGACAAGAGACCCAGTACTTC	CASSPERGTGGQETQYF
TRBD1	TRBJ2-1	.	TRBV7-2	TGTGCCAGCAGCCCCGGGACAGCATACAATGAGCAGTTCTTC	CASSPGTAYNEQFF
.	TRBJ2-7	.	TRBV2	TGTGCCAGCGGCGCACAGGGGAGGGCGGGCGAGCAGTACTTC	CASGAQGRAGEQYF
TRBD1	TRBJ1-2	.	TRBV19	TGTGCCAGTAGTGTGACCGGGACAGGAGGGGGCTACACCTTC	CASSVTGTGGGYTF
.	TRBJ2-1	.	TRBV5-1	TGCGCCAGCAGCCCCGGGGATGAGCAGTTCTTC	CASSPGDEQFF
.	TRBJ2-3	once	TRBV28	TGTGCCAGCAGTTTACCCCGAAACGACTTTACTAGCACAGATACGCAGTATTTT	CASSLPRNDFTSTDTQYF
.	TRBJ2-2	.	TRBV7-2	TGTGCCAGCAGCTTGAACCACGACACCGGGGAGCTGTTTTTT	CASSLNHDTGELFF
TRBD1	TRBJ2-7	.	TRBV2	TGTGCCACCTATTCCGGGACAGGGGACGAGCAGTACTTC	CATYSGTGDEQYF
.	TRBJ2-1	.	TRBV5-1	TGCGCCAGCAGCTTGGAGGCGGGTATTTCCTACAATGAGCAGTTCTTC	CASSLEAGISYNEQFF
.	TRBJ1-1	.	TRBV10-3	TGTGCCATCAGTGAAAGGGAAGGAGGGACTGAAGCTTTCTTT	CAISEREGGTEAFF
.	TRBJ2-7	.	TRBV11-2	TGTGCCAGCAGCTTAGAGGCAGGGCTCCACGAGCAGTACTTC	CASSLEAGLHEQYF
.	TRBJ1-6	.	TRBV28	TGTGCCAGCAGCCCCCCGGGGGGGACACCCCTCCACTTT	CASSPPGGTPLHF
TRBD1	TRBJ2-3	.	TRBV24-1	TGTGCCACCAGTGCCCCTGGGCAGGGGGCAGATACGCAGTATTTT	CATSAPGQGADTQYF
TRBD2	TRBJ2-3	.	TRBV29-1	TGCAGCGTTGAGGCGGGGACTAGCGCCACAGATACGCAGTATTTT	CSVEAGTSATDTQYF
.	TRBJ1-2	.	TRBV2	TGTGCCAGCAGTGAGCCGGGAACGGATGGCTACACCTTC	CASSEPGTDGYTF
.	TRBJ2-6	.	TRBV7-8	TGTGCCAGCAGCTTAGCTTACAGGGTTCCCTCTGGGGCCAACGTCCTGACTTTC	CASSLAYRVPSGANVLTF
TRBD1	TRBJ2-1	.	TRBV7-9	TGTGCCAGCAGCCCCGGGACAGCCCGCTATAGCTCCTACAATGAGCAGTTCTTC	CASSPGTARYSSYNEQFF
TRBD1	TRBJ1-2	.	TRBV3-1/TRBV3-2	TGTGCCAGCAGCTGGGGGACAGGCGTTACGTATGGCTACACCTTC	CASSWGTGVTYGYTF
TRBD1	TRBJ1-6	.	TRBV27	TGTGCCAGCAGTTTATCAAAACAGGGGAATTCACCCCTCCACTTT	CASSLSKQGNSPLHF
TRBD1	TRBJ1-4	.	TRBV7-8	TGTGCCAGCAGCCCGTCCCGGGACAGGGGCCAGTATGAAAAACTGTTTTTT	CASSPSRDRGQYEKLFF
.	TRBJ2-3	once	TRBV3-1/TRBV3-2	TGTGCCAGCAGCCCCATAATAGGGGGGACAGATACGCAGTATTTT	CASSPIIGGTDTQYF
.	TRBJ1-5	.	TRBV6-1	TGTGCCAGCAGTGAAGGGAGTAGGGCGGGTCAGCCCCAGCATTTT	CASSEGSRAGQPQHF
.	TRBJ1-2	.	TRBV5-1	TGCGCCAGCAGCTCTTGGGGGCAATCTAACTATGGCTACACCTTC	CASSSWGQSNYGYTF
.	TRBJ2-1	.	TRBV5-4	TGTGCCAGCAGCTTGGGACTGGGCAATGAGCAGTTCTTC	CASSLGLGNEQFF
.	TRBJ1-3	once	TRBV2	TGTGCCAGCAGTGGCGAGGTGGGGGGCTCTGGAAACACCATATATTTT	CASSGEVGGSGNTIYF
.	TRBJ1-4	once	TRBV9	TGTGCCAGCAGCGATGCGGGTGGAAATGAAAAACTGTTTTTT	CASSDAGGNEKLFF
.	TRBJ1-4	.	TRBV4-1	TGCGCCAGCGGGAAAGGGTTTGAAAAACTGTTTTTT	CASGKGFEKLFF
.	TRBJ1-1	.	TRBV5-1	TGCGCCAGCAGCGTTCGAGCGATGAACACTGAAGCTTTCTTT	CASSVRAMNTEAFF
.	TRBJ1-6	.	TRBV27	TGTGCCAGCAGCCCCCGACCAAGAAATTCACCCCTCCACTTT	CASSPRPRNSPLHF
.	TRBJ2-7	few	TRBV5-1	TGCGCCAGCAGCTTCGGGGGGCCCTACGAGCAGTACTTC	CASSFGGPYEQYF
.	TRBJ1-6	.	TRBV30	TGTGCCTGGAGTTCCAACAGGAATTCACCCCTCCACTTT	CAWSSNRNSPLHF
.	TRBJ1-1	.	TRBV5-1	TGCGCCAGCAGCGCAGGGGCGACCTACACTGAAGCTTTCTTT	CASSAGATYTEAFF
TRBD1	TRBJ1-4	.	TRBV3-1/TRBV3-2	TGTGCCAGCAGCCGGACAGGCGGGCGTGAAAAACTGTTTTTT	CASSRTGGREKLFF